The 14 T cell receptor beta chains below all came from one sample that was sequenced in a study of blood T cell repertoires in COVID-19. Clones were read by immunoSEQ multiplex PCR, and TCRdb kept only the in-frame ones, dropping some. The data show some 320,000 clones, around nine tenths seen once. Specimen: PBMCs or T cells enriched from blood (not recorded which). Every receptor here comes from a woman aged 25 to 39 who had been exposed to COVID-19.

The chain employs TRBV5-1 and TRBJ2-5, with D maybe TRBD1 (6 bases). The ends were cut back, 4 bases at V and 8 bases at J, with 18 bases in the middle. Germline CDR1 reads SGHRS; CDR2 reads YFSETQ. The CDR3 has 14 residues. This chain's CDR3 is CASSPAGRGETQYF. CDR3 in DNA: TGCGCCAGCAGCCCGGCGGGCAGGGGAGAAACCCAGTACTTC.

The chain employs TRBV24-1 and TRBJ2-1, with 8 positions matching TRBD1. The V segment lost 12 bases and the J segment 2 bases; nucleotides outside the gene matches: 5. In germline, CDR1 is KGHDR, CDR2 SFDVKD. The CDR3 runs to 13 residues. The CDR3 DNA reads TGTGCCTCCGGACAGGGCCCCTACAATGAGCAGTTCTTC. Amino acid sequence: CASGQGPYNEQFF.

This chain connects TRBV15 to TRBJ2-1; 12 bases fit TRBD1. The CDR3 is 17 amino acids. Germline values: CDR1 LNHNV, CDR2 YYDKDF (reference sequence). V lost 1 base and J lost 3; bases outside the gene matches: 4. The CDR3 coding sequence is TGTGCCACCAGCAGAGGTGGGACAGGGGGCCTCTACAATGAGCAGTTCTTC. It specifies CATSRGGTGGLYNEQFF.

The chain combines TRBV3-1 (or the pseudogene TRBV3-2) with TRBJ2-2; 8 bases match TRBD2. Per the germline V gene, CDR1 is LGHDT and CDR2 is YNNKEL (reference sequence). The CDR3 extends over 16 amino acids. Germline trimming cut 2 bases from V and 6 bases from J; bases unmatched to any gene: 8. CDR3 amino acids: CASSQPGLARPGELFF. DNA of the CDR3: TGTGCCAGCAGCCAACCCGGACTAGCCCGGCCCGGGGAGCTGTTTTTT.

This clone was counted a few times. The chain uses TRBV29-1 and TRBJ1-1, with D hard to call. V shed 5 bases and J shed 1 base, with 17 bases lying between them. The CDR3 has 15 residues. Germline values: CDR1 SQVTM, CDR2 ANQGSEA. CDR3 amino acids: CSVNGWERSNTEAFF. The CDR3 DNA follows: TGCAGCGTTAATGGATGGGAGCGATCGAACACTGAAGCTTTCTTT.

The rearrangement joins TRBV7-3 to TRBJ1-6; 10 bases match TRBD1. Trimming removed 6 bases from V and 7 bases from J; junction bases left unmatched: 6. The CDR3 is 15 residues long. Germline V gene lookup returns CDR1 SGHTA and CDR2 FQGTGA. DNA of the CDR3: TGTGCCAGCAGGTTAGAGGGACAGGGGAATTCACCCCTCCACTTT. It encodes CASRLEGQGNSPLHF.

The chain links TRBV4-1 to TRBJ2-7, with TRBD2 identical over 7 bases. This CDR3 contains 15 residues. J gave up 3 bases and V 2 bases, and 7 bases lay outside the gene matches. In germline, CDR1 is MGHRA, CDR2 YSYEKL. Written as DNA, the CDR3 is TGCGCCAGCAGCCAACCCGGGACTAAATTCTACGAGCAGTACTTC. Amino acids: CASSQPGTKFYEQYF.

The gene calls are TRBV7-8 and TRBJ2-3; 12 bases are a match to TRBD2. The CDR3 runs 21 residues. V lost 6 bases and J lost 0; bases outside the gene matches: 19. Per the germline V gene, CDR1 is SGHVS and CDR2 is FQNEAQ. The CDR3 DNA reads as TGTGCCAGCAGACACTACCGGGCTAGCGGGGGGGGGAAAACTAGCACAGATACGCAGTATTTT. Its translation: CASRHYRASGGGKTSTDTQYF.

V is TRBV7-9 and J is TRBJ2-3; D is unresolved. Trimming stripped 5 bases from V and 3 bases from J, with 12 bases between. Germline V gene data show CDR1 as SEHNR and CDR2 as FQNEAQ (reference sequence). The CDR3 has 14 amino acids. The DNA for the CDR3 is TGTGCCAGCAGCATACCCGGTCGGACAGATACGCAGTATTTT. Its protein product is CASSIPGRTDTQYF.

V usage is TRBV5-1 and J usage is TRBJ2-1; 8 bases match TRBD2. The germline gives CDR1 SGHRS, CDR2 YFSETQ. With V trimmed by 7 bases and J by 0 bases, 6 bases remained unmatched. The CDR3 loop spans 15 amino acids. The CDR3 region has the DNA TGCGCCAGCCGGGGGCGGGGGGACTCCTACAATGAGCAGTTCTTC. Protein product: CASRGRGDSYNEQFF. Complete variable domain (other parts from reference TRBV5-1 and TRBJ2-1): KAGVTQTPRYLIKTRGQQVTLSCSPISGHRSVSWYQQTPGQGLQFLFEYFSETQRNKGNFPGRFSGRQFSNSRSEMNVSTLELGDSALYLCASRGRGDSYNEQFFGPGTRLTVL.

The chain combines TRBV7-9 with TRBJ2-2, with 8 bases fitting TRBD2. The germline CDR1 and CDR2 sequences are SEHNR and FQNEAQ (reference sequence). With 5 bases clipped from V and 6 bases from J, the junction kept 8 bases outside the gene matches. This CDR3 comprises 15 residues. This CDR3 reads CASSISGTRSGELFF. CDR3 DNA: TGTGCCAGCAGCATATCCGGGACTAGATCCGGGGAGCTGTTTTTT.

The chain recombines TRBV12-3 or TRBV12-4 with TRBJ1-1; tentatively, D is TRBD1 (6 bases). CDR3 length: 13 residues. The ends were cut back, 5 bases at V and 8 bases at J, with 15 bases in the middle. CDR3 sequence reads: CASSPRDKGEAFF. CDR3 coding DNA: TGTGCCAGCAGTCCCCGGGACAAGGGAGAAGCTTTCTTT.

This sequence joins TRBV6-5 and TRBJ2-7; the match to TRBD2 covers 10 bases. CDR1 is MNHEY, CDR2 SVGAGI, per germline. The CDR3 is 14 amino acids. The trim removed 2 bases at V and 3 bases at J, leaving 1 base unmatched. The CDR3 loop reads CASSYTSGDYEQYF. CDR3 sequence (DNA): TGTGCCAGCAGTTACACTAGCGGGGACTACGAGCAGTACTTC.

The chain carries TRBV2 and TRBJ1-5; TRBD1 aligns across 8 bases. Trimming at V came to 9 bases and at J to 4 bases, leaving 8 bases not matched to a gene. The CDR3 consists of 14 residues. Germline V lookup: CDR1 SNHLY, CDR2 FYNNEI. CDR3 sequence (DNA): TGTGCCAGTGGTATACAGGGGGGAAATCAGCCCCAGCATTTT. As protein: CASGIQGGNQPQHF.